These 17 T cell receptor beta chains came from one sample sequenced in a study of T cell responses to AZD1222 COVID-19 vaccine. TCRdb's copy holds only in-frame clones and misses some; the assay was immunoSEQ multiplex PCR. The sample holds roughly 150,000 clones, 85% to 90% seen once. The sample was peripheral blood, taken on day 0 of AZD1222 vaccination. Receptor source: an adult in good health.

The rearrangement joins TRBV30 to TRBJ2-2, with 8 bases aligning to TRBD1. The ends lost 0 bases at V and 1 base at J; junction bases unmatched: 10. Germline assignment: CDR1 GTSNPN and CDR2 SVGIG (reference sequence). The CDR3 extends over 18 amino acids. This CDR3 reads CAWSVLRGLPMNTGELFF. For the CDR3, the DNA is TGTGCCTGGAGTGTCCTCAGGGGGCTTCCCATGAACACCGGGGAGCTGTTTTTT.

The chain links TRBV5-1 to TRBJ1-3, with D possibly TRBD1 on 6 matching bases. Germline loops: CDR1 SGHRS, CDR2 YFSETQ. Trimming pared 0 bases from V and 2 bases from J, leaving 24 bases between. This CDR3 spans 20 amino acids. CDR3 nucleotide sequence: TGCGCCAGCAGCTTGGTTTACCAAGGGAACAGGGAAATAACTGGAAACACCATATATTTT. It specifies CASSLVYQGNREITGNTIYF.

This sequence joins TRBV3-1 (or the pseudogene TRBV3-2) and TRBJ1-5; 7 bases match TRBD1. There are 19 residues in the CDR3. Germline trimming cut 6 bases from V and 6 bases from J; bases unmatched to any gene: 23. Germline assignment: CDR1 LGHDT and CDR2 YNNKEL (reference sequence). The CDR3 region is CASSQDWSSEGAFSQPQHF. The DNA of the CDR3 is TGTGCCAGCAGTCAGGATTGGTCGTCGGAGGGGGCTTTTAGTCAGCCCCAGCATTTT.

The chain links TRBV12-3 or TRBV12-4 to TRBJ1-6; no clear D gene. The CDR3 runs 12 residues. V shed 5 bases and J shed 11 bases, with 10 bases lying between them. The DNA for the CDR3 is TGTGCCAGCAGTGCCCAGATGGCACCCCTCCACTTT. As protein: CASSAQMAPLHF.

The CDR3 is CASSSQGRGAEKLFF. In nucleotides, the CDR3 is TGTGCCAGCAGCTCACAGGGCAGGGGGGCTGAAAAACTGTTTTTT. This sequence joins TRBV5-6 and TRBJ1-4; 7 bases agree with TRBD1. There are 15 residues in the CDR3. Looked up from germline, CDR1 is SGHDT and CDR2 is YYEEEE. With 3 bases clipped from V and 7 bases from J, the junction kept 9 bases outside the gene matches.

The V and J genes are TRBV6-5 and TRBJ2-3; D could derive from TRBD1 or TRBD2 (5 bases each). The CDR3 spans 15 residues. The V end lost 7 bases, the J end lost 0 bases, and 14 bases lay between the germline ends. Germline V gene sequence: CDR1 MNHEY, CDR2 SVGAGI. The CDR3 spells CASKKGTSSTDTQYF. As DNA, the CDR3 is TGTGCCAGCAAAAAGGGGACCTCTAGCACAGATACGCAGTATTTT.

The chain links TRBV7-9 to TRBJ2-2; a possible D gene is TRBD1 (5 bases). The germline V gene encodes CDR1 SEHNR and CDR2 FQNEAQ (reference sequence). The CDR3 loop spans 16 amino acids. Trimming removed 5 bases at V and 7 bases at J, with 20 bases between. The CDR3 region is CASSHHLRGSGGELFF. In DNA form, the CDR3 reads TGTGCCAGCAGCCACCACCTAAGGGGTTCGGGCGGGGAGCTGTTTTTT.

The CDR3 region has the DNA TGTGCCAGCAGCGTTAGCTCCTACGAGCAGTACTTC. Translating it yields CASSVSSYEQYF. The chain recombines TRBV9 with TRBJ2-7; no reliable D call. This CDR3 spans 12 amino acids. Germline lookup yields CDR1 SGDLS and CDR2 YYNGEE. Deletions cut 2 bases from V and 0 bases from J, with 3 bases between. Using reference TRBV9 and TRBJ2-7 for the parts outside the CDR3, the full variable domain is DSGVTQTPKHLITATGQRVTLRCSPRSGDLSVYWYQQSLDQGLQFLIQYYNGEERAKGNILERFSAQQFPDLHSELNLSSLELGDSALYFCASSVSSYEQYFGPGTRLTVT.

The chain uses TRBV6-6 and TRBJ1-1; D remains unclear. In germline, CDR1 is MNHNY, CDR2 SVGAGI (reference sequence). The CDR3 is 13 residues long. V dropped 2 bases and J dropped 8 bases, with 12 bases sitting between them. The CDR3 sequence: CASSYASEGEAFF. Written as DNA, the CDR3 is TGTGCCAGCAGTTACGCATCGGAAGGGGAAGCTTTCTTT.

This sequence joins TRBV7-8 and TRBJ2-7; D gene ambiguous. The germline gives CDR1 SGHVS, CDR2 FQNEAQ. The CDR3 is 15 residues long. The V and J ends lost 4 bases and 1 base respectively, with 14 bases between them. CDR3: CASSSQSGPSYEQYF. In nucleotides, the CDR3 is TGTGCCAGCAGCTCACAAAGTGGGCCGTCCTACGAGCAGTACTTC.

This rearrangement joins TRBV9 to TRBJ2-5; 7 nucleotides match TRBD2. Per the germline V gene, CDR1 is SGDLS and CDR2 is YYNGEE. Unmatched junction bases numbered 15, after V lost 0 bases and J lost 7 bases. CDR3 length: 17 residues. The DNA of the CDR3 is TGTGCCAGCAGCGTAGGTCTCAGCGGGGCCACCCAAAGGACCCAGTACTTC. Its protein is CASSVGLSGATQRTQYF.

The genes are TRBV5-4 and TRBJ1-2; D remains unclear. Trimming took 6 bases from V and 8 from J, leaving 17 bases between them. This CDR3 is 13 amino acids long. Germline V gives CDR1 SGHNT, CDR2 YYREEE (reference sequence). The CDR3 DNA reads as TGTGCCAGCACCAGGCAAGGGCCCTTGGGCTACACCTTC. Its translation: CASTRQGPLGYTF.

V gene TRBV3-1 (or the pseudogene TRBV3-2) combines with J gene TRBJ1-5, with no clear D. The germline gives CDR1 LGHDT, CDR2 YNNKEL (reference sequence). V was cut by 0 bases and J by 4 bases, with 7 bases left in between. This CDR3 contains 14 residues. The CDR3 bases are TGTGCCAGCAGCCAAGATCTGTCGAATCAGCCCCAGCATTTT. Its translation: CASSQDLSNQPQHF.

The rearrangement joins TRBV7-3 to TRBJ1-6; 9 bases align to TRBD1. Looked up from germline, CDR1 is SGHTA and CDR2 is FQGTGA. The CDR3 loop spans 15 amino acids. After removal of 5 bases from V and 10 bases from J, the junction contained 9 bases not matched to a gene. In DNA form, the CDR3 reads TGTGCCAGCAGCCTCTTGGGACAGGGCTACTCACCCCTCCACTTT. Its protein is CASSLLGQGYSPLHF.

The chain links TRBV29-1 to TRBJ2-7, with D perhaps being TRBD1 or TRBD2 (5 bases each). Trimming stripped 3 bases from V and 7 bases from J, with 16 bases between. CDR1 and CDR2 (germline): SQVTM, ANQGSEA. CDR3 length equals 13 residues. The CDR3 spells CSVDSGDGLEQYF. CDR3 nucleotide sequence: TGCAGCGTTGATTCCGGGGACGGCCTGGAGCAGTACTTC.

CDR3 nucleotide sequence: TGTGCCAGCAGTTTCGACTTAGGGGACACTGAAGCTTTCTTT. Its translation is CASSFDLGDTEAFF. The J gene is TRBJ1-1, the V gene TRBV27, with D perhaps matching TRBD1 (5 bases). V was clipped by 3 bases and J by 3 bases, with 11 bases between them. The CDR3 is made up of 14 amino acids. Germline V gene data show CDR1 as MNHEY and CDR2 as SMNVEV (reference sequence).

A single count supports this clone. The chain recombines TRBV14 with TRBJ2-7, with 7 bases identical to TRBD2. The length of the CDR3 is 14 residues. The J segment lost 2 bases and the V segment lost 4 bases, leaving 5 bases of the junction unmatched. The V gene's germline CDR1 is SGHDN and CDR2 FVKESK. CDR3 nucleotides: TGTGCCAGCAGCCGAACCGGGACTACCTACGAGCAGTACGTC. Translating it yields CASSRTGTTYEQYV.